This T cell receptor (beta chain) was profiled in a study of control samples from healthy donors and cancer patients. V gave up 10 bases and J gave up 5 bases, with 17 bases separating them. The CDR3 is 13 residues long. In germline, CDR1 is SNHLY, CDR2 FYNNEI. The repertoire was sequenced with immunoSEQ multiplex PCR; TCRdb's copy has only in-frame clones and lacks some. The data show approximately 79,000 clones, 89% seen once. Sequencing was done on a sample of blood. The chain uses TRBV2 and TRBJ1-2; D call uncertain. This sequence originates from a man aged 50 to 59 in good health. The CDR3 DNA reads as TGTGCCAACCCGTCGGTGGCGGGATATGGCTACACCTTC. Residues: CANPSVAGYGYTF.